These T cell receptor beta chains were read from a single sample in a study of OX40 agonist ivuxolimab in advanced cancers. Profiling relied on immunoSEQ multiplex PCR, and the TCRdb table lists in-frame clones only, not all of them. The data show 66,000 or so clones, with about 85% seen just once and approximately 3.7% held by the top ten. Sequenced here: CD4+ or CD8+ T cells sorted from blood, sampled in a trial of the OX40 agonist ivuxolimab. The receptors here all came from an adult with an advanced solid tumor such as melanoma, head and neck, liver or kidney cancer. The CDR3 runs from the conserved cysteine through the conserved F or W. The D gene is left open where the match is weak. Clone size is stated in some rows and not others, as once, few, many or a class when expanded.

TRBJ2-2 | NA | TRBV4-1 | NA | CASSQDLDRTNTGELFF | TGCGCCAGCAGCCAAGATCTGGACAGAACGAACACCGGGGAGCTGTTTTTT
TRBJ2-6 | few | TRBV28 | NA | CASSPGGAGANVLTF | TGTGCCAGCAGTCCAGGGGGGGCTGGGGCCAACGTCCTGACTTTC
TRBJ1-6 | few | TRBV30 | TRBD1 | CAWTSGTGSSPLHF | TGTGCCTGGACCAGTGGGACAGGGTCCTCACCCCTCCACTTT
TRBJ2-1 | NA | TRBV11-3 | TRBD2 | CASSFGTSGINEQFF | TGTGCCAGCAGCTTTGGGACTAGCGGTATCAATGAGCAGTTCTTC
TRBJ2-7 | NA | TRBV4-2 | NA | CASSQDRSGAFYEQYF | TGTGCCAGCAGCCAAGATCGGTCGGGGGCCTTCTACGAGCAGTACTTC
TRBJ1-1 | NA | TRBV18 | TRBD1 | CASSLDRGPEAFF | TGTGCCAGCTCACTGGACAGGGGCCCTGAAGCTTTCTTT
TRBJ1-5 | NA | TRBV6-5 | NA | CASSELRGNQPQHF | TGTGCCAGCAGCGAACTTAGGGGAAATCAGCCCCAGCATTTT
TRBJ2-7 | NA | TRBV7-2 | TRBD1 | CASSLVQGVGLLEQYF | TGTGCCAGCAGCTTAGTGCAGGGGGTAGGGTTGCTCGAGCAGTACTTC
TRBJ2-1 | NA | TRBV29-1 | TRBD1 | CSVVEATGGHNEQFF | TGCAGCGTTGTTGAGGCGACAGGGGGGCACAATGAGCAGTTCTTC
TRBJ1-4 | NA | TRBV18 | NA | CASRRGLTNEKLFF | TGTGCCAGCCGCAGAGGGTTGACTAATGAAAAACTGTTTTTT
TRBJ1-6 | few | TRBV7-2 | NA | CASSLGKTPLHF | TGTGCCAGCAGCTTAGGGAAGACACCCCTCCACTTT
TRBJ2-2 | NA | TRBV11-3 | TRBD1 | CASKAGTGDVGELFF | TGTGCCAGCAAGGCCGGGACAGGGGACGTCGGGGAGCTGTTTTTT
TRBJ2-5 | NA | TRBV5-1 | TRBD2 | CASKPRSSGGEETQYF | TGCGCCAGCAAGCCCCGGTCGAGCGGGGGGGAAGAGACCCAGTACTTC
TRBJ2-7 | NA | TRBV10-3 | NA | CAISESTRVISYEQYF | TGTGCCATCAGTGAGTCGACTCGGGTGATTTCCTACGAGCAGTACTTC
TRBJ1-5 | few | TRBV7-9 | NA | CASSSGPSNQPQHF | TGTGCCAGCAGCTCAGGACCAAGCAATCAGCCCCAGCATTTT